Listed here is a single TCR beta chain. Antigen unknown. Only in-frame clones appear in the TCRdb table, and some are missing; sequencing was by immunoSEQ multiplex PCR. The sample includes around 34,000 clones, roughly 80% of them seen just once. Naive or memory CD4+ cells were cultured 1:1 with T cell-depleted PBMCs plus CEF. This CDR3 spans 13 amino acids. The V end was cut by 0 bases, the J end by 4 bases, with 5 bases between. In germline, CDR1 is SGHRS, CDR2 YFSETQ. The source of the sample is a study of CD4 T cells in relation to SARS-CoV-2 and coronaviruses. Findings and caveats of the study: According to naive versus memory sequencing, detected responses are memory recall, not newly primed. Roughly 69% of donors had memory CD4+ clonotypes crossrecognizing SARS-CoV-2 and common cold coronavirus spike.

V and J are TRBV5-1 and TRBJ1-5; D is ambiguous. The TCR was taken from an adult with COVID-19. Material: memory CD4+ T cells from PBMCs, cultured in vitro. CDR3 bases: TGCGCCAGCAGCTTGGACCTGAATCAGCCCCAGCATTTT. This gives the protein CASSLDLNQPQHF. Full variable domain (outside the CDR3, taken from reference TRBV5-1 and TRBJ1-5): KAGVTQTPRYLIKTRGQQVTLSCSPISGHRSVSWYQQTPGQGLQFLFEYFSETQRNKGNFPGRFSGRQFSNSRSEMNVSTLELGDSALYLCASSLDLNQPQHFGDGTRLSIL.